This T cell receptor beta chain was observed in a study of PD-1 blockade in classical Hodgkin lymphoma (dated by TCRdb to the early 2020s). With regard to the full study: Nivolumab dosing was 3 mg/kg intravenously every 2 weeks, continuing until either disease progression or unacceptable toxicity. To define a peripheral blood immune signature of response to PD-1 blockade in classical Hodgkin lymphoma, the study combined TCR beta sequencing with CyTOF.

The Qiagen DNeasy kit was used to extract genomic DNA from unsorted PBMCs and from the negatively selected CD4+ and CD8+ fractions. Amplification of TCR beta CDR3 regions was done by immunoSEQ multiplex PCR with primers that anneal to V and J segments. A synthetic immune receptor repertoire was used to minimize amplification bias, and remaining bias was computationally removed after sequencing. Processing in the source paper ran as follows. Repertoire diversity was quantified as the Shannon entropy index using custom Python scripts. The unsorted, CD4+ and CD8+ repertoires were each analyzed separately, with the exception of combined analyses, where CD4+ and CD8+ sequences were merged in silico. A clone counted as expanded when the clone's frequency after treatment rose at least 2-fold relative to C1D1, and clones undetected at baseline were given a pseudocount of 0.5. Singleton clones were defined as clones with 0 or 1 copy at C1D1, and non-singleton clones were defined as clones with 2 or more copies. Clones expanded in unsorted samples were annotated as CD4+, CD8+ or unknown by matching protein sequences in sorted samples from the same patient. Wilcoxon tests on paired samples were used to test changes in diversity from C1D1 to C4D1. The clones in this table, taken by TCRdb from immuneACCESS, are in-frame only. Not every clone is retained; where verified, under half of the shortfall comes from an unresolved V gene, and the cause of the rest is unknown. D and trimming were read from the DNA, whereas the V and J calls and clone size are those reported in that table. This sample lists about 29,000 clones; about 85% were detected once. The ten biggest clones cover around 2.4% of the sample.

In the paper's terms, the time point label means: cycle 1 day 1 (C1D1), immediately before nivolumab initiation. Relapse after autologous stem cell transplantation had occurred in all trial patients, and cohorts A, B and C were distinguished by prior brentuximab vedotin exposure. A Miltenyi CD4+ T cell isolation kit was used for magnetic negative selection to purify CD4+ T cells from thawed PBMCs. The trial cohort included 50 or so patients with relapsed/refractory classical Hodgkin lymphoma, and each patient had a best overall response of complete response, partial response or progressive disease. Trial patients were treated with single-agent nivolumab in the multi-cohort phase II CheckMate 205 trial. An independent review committee assessed best overall response by applying the 2007 International Working Group response criteria. PBMCs from the trial were collected at three points: immediately before nivolumab initiation (C1D1), and during therapy at cycle 2 day 1 and cycle 4 day 1. Peripheral blood was collected in 8 mL Vacutainer Cell Preparation Tubes, from which PBMCs were isolated by centrifugation and then cryopreserved. Purified CD4+ and CD8+ fractions were prepared only for cases where an additional PBMC sample was available. Magnetically labelled cells were depleted on LS columns in a quadroMACS separator, and the flow-through was collected as the purified fraction.

The research as a whole found: Among trial patients, those achieving complete response had baseline diversity similar to that of newly diagnosed patients, while diversity was significantly lower in partial responders and progressors. CD4+ but not CD8+ TCR diversity rose significantly by C4D1 (p=0.0027 vs p=0.16), most apparent in complete responders (p=0.02). Lower diversity was observed in patients in whom nivolumab was started less than 1 year after ASCT, and these patients were excluded from later analyses so that confounding by immune reconstitution would be avoided. Newly diagnosed patients were reported to have lower baseline TCR diversity than healthy donors, and relapsed/refractory patients were reported to have lower baseline TCR diversity still. The study was restricted to a single clinical trial cohort, and the causes of repertoire differences, possibly disease activity or prior therapy, were left undefined.

As for this clone: The clone's antigen remains unknown. Base qualities are not at hand, and no much larger clone is one base apart.

The germline V end is reduced by 2 bases and the J end by 11 bases; junction bases left unmatched: 12. From its cysteine to its phenylalanine, the CDR3 spans 16 amino acids. The CDR3 DNA has 48 bases and is translated from base 1. The germline V gene (reference sequence) provides CDR1 SEHNR and CDR2 FQNEAQ. This TCR was recovered from a human donor with classical Hodgkin lymphoma. The sample consisted of CD4+ T cells from blood, taken at baseline. The chain couples TRBV7-9 to TRBJ2-5; TRBD2 lines up with 12 middle nucleotides. The nucleotides read TGTGCCAGCAGCTTACCGCCGGGACTAGCGGGCCCCTCACAGTACTTC. This sequence encodes CASSLPPGLAGPSQYF.